The rows below give T cell receptor beta chains drawn from one sample of a study of regulatory T cells in long-lasting Graves disease. TCRdb analysed the multiplex PCR reads with MiXCR anew, one entry per CDR3 protein. The profile shows about 240,000 distinct CDR3 sequences, about 19% of them singletons. The sample consisted of peripheral blood mononuclear cells (PBMCs), taken at new diagnosis, from a patient treated with antithyroid drugs. These receptors came from a female donor with Graves disease. Both conserved end residues are part of each CDR3. D genes are given only for firm matches. Only part of the rows carry a size: once, few, many, or a class if the clone is expanded.

- | TRBJ2-1 | TRBV5-1 | TRBD2 | TGCGCCAGCAGTCCAGCGGGGGGGACCTACAATGAGCAGTTCTTC | CASSPAGGTYNEQFF
few | TRBJ2-6 | TRBV12-5 | TRBD1 | TGTGCTAGTGGTCCTCGGACAGGGAACGGGGCCAACGTCCTGACTTTC | CASGPRTGNGANVLTF
many | TRBJ1-1 | TRBV12-3/TRBV12-4 | - | TGTGCCAGCAGACAGCTGCGGAACACTGAAGCTTTCTTT | CASRQLRNTEAFF
- | TRBJ1-4 | TRBV27 | - | TGTGCCAGCAGTCTAAGCTTGGGGGGGGTGGGAAAACTGTTTTTT | CASSLSLGGVGKLFF
many | TRBJ2-1 | TRBV7-9 | TRBD2 | TGTGCCAGCAGCTTAACTAGCGGGAGCGGCAATGAGCAGTTCTTC | CASSLTSGSGNEQFF
- | TRBJ1-2 | TRBV19 | - | TGTGCCAGTAGTATAGGCGAGGGGCTTAACTATGGCTACACCTTC | CASSIGEGLNYGYTF
- | TRBJ2-3 | TRBV7-3 | TRBD2 | TGTGCCAGCAGCGCTAGCGGGGGGACAGATACGCAGTATTTT | CASSASGGTDTQYF
many | TRBJ1-6 | TRBV4-3 | TRBD1 | TGCGCCAGCAGCCACGACAGGGTTGGTAATTCACCCCTCCACTTT | CASSHDRVGNSPLHF
many | TRBJ2-6 | TRBV5-5 | TRBD1 | TGTGCCAGCAGCTGGGACAGGGCCGGTGGGGCCAACGTCCTGACTTTC | CASSWDRAGGANVLTF
many | TRBJ2-2 | TRBV19 | - | TGTGCCAGTAGTACACTTCCGACAGTAAACACCGGGGAGCTGTTTTTT | CASSTLPTVNTGELFF
- | TRBJ2-7 | TRBV5-1 | TRBD1 | TGCGCCAGCAGCCAATACCCTGGACAGGGAACCCCCTACGAGCAGTACTTC | CASSQYPGQGTPYEQYF
- | TRBJ2-3 | TRBV7-2 | TRBD2 | TGTGCCAGCAGCTTAGTAGGGGGTGCTAGCGGGAGGAGAACAGATACGCAGTATTTT | CASSLVGGASGRRTDTQYF
many | TRBJ2-5 | TRBV18 | - | TGTGCCAGCTCACCGCGAAGGACAGGAGGAGGGGAAGAGACCCAGTACTTC | CASSPRRTGGGEETQYF
many | TRBJ2-3 | TRBV20-1 | - | TGCAGTGCTCCCAGCGGCGTGGACACAGATACGCAGTATTTT | CSAPSGVDTDTQYF
many | TRBJ2-5 | TRBV19 | TRBD2 | TGTGCCAGTAGTACCAGGACTAGCGGGTCACAAGAGACCCAGTACTTC | CASSTRTSGSQETQYF
many | TRBJ2-7 | TRBV3-1 | - | TGTGCCAGCAGCCCCCTGCCGGGCCACGAGCAGTACTTC | CASSPLPGHEQYF
many | TRBJ2-7 | TRBV28 | - | TGTGCCAGCAGCCGGAGGTTGGTTAGGTCCTACGAGCAGTACTTC | CASSRRLVRSYEQYF
- | TRBJ1-4 | TRBV18 | - | TGTGCCAGCTCACCACCGGCCCAGGGTTCGAGGAGTGAAAAACTGTTTTTT | CASSPPAQGSRSEKLFF
few | TRBJ1-3 | TRBV20-1 | - | TGCAGTGCTAGGAACCCCCTTCGGGACACCATATATTTT | CSARNPLRDTIYF
many | TRBJ1-6 | TRBV28 | - | TGTGCCAGCAGTCCGGGGGGTTATAATTCACCCCTCCACTTT | CASSPGGYNSPLHF
- | TRBJ1-4 | TRBV20-1 | - | TGCAGTGGAGGACAGTTCAATGAAAAACTGTTTTTT | CSGGQFNEKLFF
many | TRBJ1-6 | TRBV7-2 | - | TGTGCCAGCAGCTTAGGGGGTTCACCCCTCCACTTT | CASSLGGSPLHF
- | TRBJ2-2 | TRBV7-2 | TRBD2 | TGTGCCAGCAGCTTTTTTCCAGCGGGAGGCCCGAACACCGGGGAGCTGTTTTTT | CASSFFPAGGPNTGELFF
many | TRBJ1-1 | TRBV5-5 | - | TGTGCCAGCAGCTTAAACCCCGGGACACGCATGAACACTGAAGCTTTCTTT | CASSLNPGTRMNTEAFF
- | TRBJ1-2 | TRBV7-2 | - | TGTGCCAGCAGCCCTCGCACCGGGGAGGGGTATGGCTACACCTTC | CASSPRTGEGYGYTF
many | TRBJ1-2 | TRBV7-2 | TRBD1 | TGTGCCAGCAGCCCTGGGGGGGACAGGAGAGCCTATGGCTACACCTTC | CASSPGGDRRAYGYTF
many | TRBJ1-6 | TRBV20-1 | - | TGCAGTGCTAGAGCATGGGCCGGGATTTCACCCCTCCACTTT | CSARAWAGISPLHF
many | TRBJ2-1 | TRBV20-1 | TRBD1 | TGCAGTGCTAGAGACGGACAGGGGGACAATGAGCAGTTCTTC | CSARDGQGDNEQFF
many | TRBJ2-7 | TRBV2 | - | TGTGCCAGCAGGGGGACGGAATTCTCCTACGAGCAGTACTTC | CASRGTEFSYEQYF
- | TRBJ1-1 | TRBV7-3 | - | TGTGCCAGCAGCTTACACCCAGGGACTGAAGCTTTCTTT | CASSLHPGTEAFF
many | TRBJ2-1 | TRBV11-2 | - | TGTGCCAGCAGCTTAGATCTGCAGAATGAGCAGTTCTTC | CASSLDLQNEQFF
few | TRBJ1-1 | TRBV4-3 | - | TGCGCCAGCAGCTTGAGAGGGAGGGGACAAAGAAACACTGAAGCTTTCTTT | CASSLRGRGQRNTEAFF
- | TRBJ1-2 | TRBV3-1 | - | TGTGCCAGCAGCCAACGGTATGGCTACACCTTC | CASSQRYGYTF
many | TRBJ2-2 | TRBV12-3/TRBV12-4 | - | TGTGCCAGCAGCGGGGCCGGGGGAGAAACAACCGGGGAGCTGTTTTTT | CASSGAGGETTGELFF
many | TRBJ2-2 | TRBV11-3 | TRBD1 | TGTGCCAGCAGCGCGGACAGGGCGGGCGGGGAGCTGTTTTTT | CASSADRAGGELFF
- | TRBJ1-1 | TRBV19 | TRBD1 | TGTGCCAGTACCCCTTTGGGGACAGGGTTTGTGAACACTGAAGCTTTCTTT | CASTPLGTGFVNTEAFF
many | TRBJ2-1 | TRBV20-1 | - | TGCAGTGCTGAACTAGCCCAGAGGGGCAATGAGCAGTTCTTC | CSAELAQRGNEQFF
many | TRBJ2-5 | TRBV28 | - | TGTGCCAGCAGTGTGAACAGAGCCAGCTTCCAAGAGACCCAGTACTTC | CASSVNRASFQETQYF
many | TRBJ1-1 | TRBV3-1 | - | TGTGCCAGCCAGCCAAGGTTAACAGACACTGAAGCTTTCTTT | CASQPRLTDTEAFF
many | TRBJ2-1 | TRBV15 | - | TGTGCCACCGCCAACACCTACTCTTACAATGAGCAGTTCTTC | CATANTYSYNEQFF
many | TRBJ2-2 | TRBV9 | - | TGTGCCAGCAGCGTAGGAGGAGGGAGTGGCGGGGAGCTGTTTTTT | CASSVGGGSGGELFF
many | TRBJ2-5 | TRBV10-3 | TRBD1 | TGTGCCATCAGTGCCCGACAGGGTATGCAGGATCCTAGTCAAGAGACCCAGTACTTC | CAISARQGMQDPSQETQYF
many | TRBJ2-3 | TRBV5-6 | TRBD2 | TGTGCCAGCAGCTTTAGCGGGAGCCGACGGGGCACAGATACGCAGTATTTT | CASSFSGSRRGTDTQYF
few | TRBJ1-6 | TRBV6-5 | - | TGTGCCAGCACTTACCGGTCACGGGAAAATTCACCCCTCCACTTT | CASTYRSRENSPLHF
many | TRBJ2-7 | TRBV12-3/TRBV12-4 | TRBD2 | TGTGCCAGCAGCTTGGGGACTACCTACGAGCAGTACTTC | CASSLGTTYEQYF
many | TRBJ2-7 | TRBV2 | TRBD1 | TGTGCCAGCAGTGGGACAGGGACCGACGAGCAGTACTTC | CASSGTGTDEQYF
many | TRBJ2-6 | TRBV6-2/TRBV6-3 | TRBD1 | TGTGCCACCGACGATACAGGGGGCGCTGGGGCCAACGTCCTGACTTTC | CATDDTGGAGANVLTF
many | TRBJ1-5 | TRBV19 | - | TGTGCCAGTAGTAGTAACGGGAGACGAGGCAATCAGCCCCAGCATTTT | CASSSNGRRGNQPQHF
many | TRBJ1-2 | TRBV7-2 | - | TGTGCCAGCAGCTCCCGGGGGACGGCCAACTATGGCTACACCTTC | CASSSRGTANYGYTF
- | TRBJ1-1 | TRBV20-1 | - | TGCAGTGCTAGAGATCCCTTGGGGGGCACCCACACTGAAGCTTTCTTT | CSARDPLGGTHTEAFF
many | TRBJ2-1 | TRBV18 | - | TGTGCCAGCTCACGGACGGCCGTATACAATGAGCAGTTCTTC | CASSRTAVYNEQFF
many | TRBJ2-7 | TRBV19 | TRBD1 | TGTGCCAGTAGTTTGGACAGGGGGCTCACCTACGAGCAGTACTTC | CASSLDRGLTYEQYF
- | TRBJ1-5 | TRBV7-2 | - | TGTGCCAGCAGCTTATACAGGGAAGATCAGCCCCAGCATTTT | CASSLYREDQPQHF
- | TRBJ2-1 | TRBV27 | TRBD2 | TGTACCAGCAGGGATTGGACTAGCGGGACCAATGAGCAGTTCTTC | CTSRDWTSGTNEQFF
many | TRBJ1-6 | TRBV5-5 | TRBD1 | TGTGCCAGCAGCCCAGGGGGAACCCTCCACTTT | CASSPGGTLHF
many | TRBJ2-1 | TRBV5-1 | - | TGCGCCAGCAGCTTGGGTCAGGGGAGTTTTCGCAATGAGCAGTTCTTC | CASSLGQGSFRNEQFF
many | TRBJ1-1 | TRBV7-3 | - | TGTGCCAGCAGCCCACTGGGGGCGCCGAACACTGAAGCTTTCTTT | CASSPLGAPNTEAFF
many | TRBJ2-5 | TRBV10-3 | TRBD1 | TGTGCCATCAGTACAGGGGAACAAGAGACCCAGTACTTC | CAISTGEQETQYF
many | TRBJ1-6 | TRBV3-1 | - | TGTGCCAGCAGCCAAGAAGGGGGGCTGAGAGATTCACCCCTCCACTTT | CASSQEGGLRDSPLHF